This T cell receptor (beta chain) was profiled in a study of OX40 agonist ivuxolimab in advanced cancers. Looking at the study overall: Administration of intravenous ivuxolimab to patients occurred every 2 weeks at 0.01 to 10 mg/kg.

Germline-derived CDR1 and CDR2 are MDHEN and SYDVKM. Deletions cut 3 bases from V and 4 bases from J, with 13 bases between. CDR3 size: 14 residues. The repertoire was sequenced with immunoSEQ multiplex PCR; TCRdb's copy has only in-frame clones and lacks some. Among some 61,000 clones listed, 77% were seen once. Worth noting for this clone: Its matching antigen is unknown.

Enrollment shut out patients with autoimmune disease history or systemic immunosuppression. Whole-study findings and limits: In a subset of nonresponders, normalized T-cell clonal expansion was also low. Expanded clones were, on average, more numerous in CD8+ T cells than in CD4+.

The receptor was isolated from an adult with an advanced solid tumor such as melanoma, head and neck, liver or kidney cancer. The chain carries TRBV28 and TRBJ2-7, with D perhaps given as TRBD1 or TRBD2 (6 bases each). The input for sequencing was CD4+ or CD8+ T cells sorted from blood, taken in a trial of the OX40 agonist ivuxolimab. CDR3 residues: CASSFPPGAYEQYF. CDR3 nucleotide sequence: TGTGCCAGCAGTTTCCCCCCGGGGGCGTACGAGCAGTACTTC.